This T cell receptor (beta chain) emerged from a study of T-cell reconstitution after alpha-beta-depleted transplantation in children. The library targeted TCRbeta and was prepared with unique molecular identifiers. TCRdb recomputed calls from the PCR reads with MiXCR, one row per CDR3 protein. The sample lists over 550,000 distinct CDR3 sequences; more than 9% were seen once. V lost 2 bases, J lost 7 bases, and 11 bases lay in between. This CDR3 contains 14 residues. CDR1 and CDR2 from the germline V gene are MNHEY and SVGAGI. The source was PBMCs from the stem cell graft donor, collected from the stem cell graft. The receptor was derived from a human donor who donated a stem cell graft to a child with acute myeloid leukemia. The J gene is TRBJ1-4, the V gene TRBV6-5, with D possibly being TRBD1 (6 bases). In nucleotides, the CDR3 is TGTGCCAGCAGTTACGAGGGGGACGTTGAAAAACTGTTTTTT. As protein: CASSYEGDVEKLFF.